Described below is a single T cell receptor (beta chain) sequence and its context. Its antigen remains unknown. The data belong to a study of shared clonotypes between healthy human individuals. Study-level background: Donor ages ranged 18 to 49 years: a couple of women, three men. Study conclusions and caveats: In several donors, around 5% of naive CD4 clonotypes appeared in common.

The CDR3 covers 11 residues. The V and J ends lost 5 bases and 13 bases respectively, with 14 bases between them. Germline loops: CDR1 MNHEY, CDR2 SMNVEV (reference sequence). Cells designated naive CD8 were CD45RO-negative and were positively selected for CCR7, with terminally differentiated effector memory CD45RA+ cells excluded. About 30,000 T cell genomes, or approximately 190 ng DNA, went into the sorted-subset replicate PCRs. Only in-frame clones appear in the TCRdb table, and some are missing; sequencing was by immunoSEQ multiplex PCR. The table includes about 1.9 million clones, roughly 93% detected once.

The rearrangement links TRBV27 to TRBJ2-5; D gene ambiguous. Sequences were obtained from naive CD8+ T cells from PBMCs. This TCR came from a man aged 18 to 35 in good health. Some clones in this sample may be carry-over from other donors' samples. CDR3 in amino acids: CASSQDLLPYF. The CDR3 region has the DNA TGTGCCAGCAGTCAGGATCTGCTGCCGTACTTC.